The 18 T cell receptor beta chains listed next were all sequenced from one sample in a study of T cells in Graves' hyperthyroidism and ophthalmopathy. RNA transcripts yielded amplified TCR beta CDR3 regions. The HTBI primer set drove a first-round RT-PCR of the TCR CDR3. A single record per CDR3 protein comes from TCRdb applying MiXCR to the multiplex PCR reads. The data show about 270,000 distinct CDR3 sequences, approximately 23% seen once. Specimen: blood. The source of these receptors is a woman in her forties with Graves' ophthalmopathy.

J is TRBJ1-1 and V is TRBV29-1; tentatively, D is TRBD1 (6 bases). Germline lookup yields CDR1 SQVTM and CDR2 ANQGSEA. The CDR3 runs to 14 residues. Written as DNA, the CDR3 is TGCAGTGAATCCCAGGGGTTGGGGAACACTGAAGCTTTCTTT. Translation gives CSESQGLGNTEAFF.

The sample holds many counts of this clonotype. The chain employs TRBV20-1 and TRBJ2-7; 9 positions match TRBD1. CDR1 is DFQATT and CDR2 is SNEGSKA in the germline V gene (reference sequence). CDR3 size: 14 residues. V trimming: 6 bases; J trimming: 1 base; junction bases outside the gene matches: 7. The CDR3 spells CSAEPGTGSYEQYF. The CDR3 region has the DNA TGCAGTGCAGAACCCGGGACAGGGTCCTACGAGCAGTACTTC.

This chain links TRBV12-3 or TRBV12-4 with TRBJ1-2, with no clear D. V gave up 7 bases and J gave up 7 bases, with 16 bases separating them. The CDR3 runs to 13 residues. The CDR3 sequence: CASTHRRLGGYTF. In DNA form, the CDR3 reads TGTGCCAGCACTCATCGCCGACTGGGTGGCTACACCTTC.

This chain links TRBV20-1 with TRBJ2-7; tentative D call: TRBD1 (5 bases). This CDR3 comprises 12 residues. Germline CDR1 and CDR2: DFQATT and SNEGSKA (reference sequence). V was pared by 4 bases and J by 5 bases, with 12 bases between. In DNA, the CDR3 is TGCAGTGCTAAGGAAGGGGCCCACGAGCAGTACTTC. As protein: CSAKEGAHEQYF.

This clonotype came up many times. As DNA, the CDR3 is TGTGCCAGCAGTGTTGCGTCGAACACCGGGGAGCTGTTTTTT. The encoded protein is CASSVASNTGELFF. The chain joins TRBV2 to TRBJ2-2; D ambiguous. The V gene's germline CDR1 is SNHLY and CDR2 FYNNEI. The CDR3 has 14 residues. V was cut by 4 bases and J by 0 bases, with 6 bases left in between.

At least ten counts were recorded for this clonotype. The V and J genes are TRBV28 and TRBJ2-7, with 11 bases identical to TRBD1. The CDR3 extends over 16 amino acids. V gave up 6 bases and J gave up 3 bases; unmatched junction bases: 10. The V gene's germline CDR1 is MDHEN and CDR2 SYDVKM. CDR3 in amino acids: CASSQIPGTGGYEQYF. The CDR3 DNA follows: TGTGCCAGCAGCCAAATTCCCGGGACAGGGGGCTACGAGCAGTACTTC. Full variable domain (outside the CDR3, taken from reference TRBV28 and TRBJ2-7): DVKVTQSSRYLVKRTGEKVFLECVQDMDHENMFWYRQDPGLGLRLIYFSYDVKMKEKGDIPEGYSVSREKKERFSLILESASTNQTSMYLCASSQIPGTGGYEQYFGPGTRLTVT.

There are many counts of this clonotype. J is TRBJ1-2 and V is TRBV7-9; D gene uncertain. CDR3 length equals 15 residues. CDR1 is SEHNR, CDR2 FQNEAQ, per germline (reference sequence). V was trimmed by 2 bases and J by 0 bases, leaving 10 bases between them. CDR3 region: CASSLSAIANYGYTF. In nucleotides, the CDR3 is TGTGCCAGCAGCTTATCGGCGATAGCTAACTATGGCTACACCTTC.

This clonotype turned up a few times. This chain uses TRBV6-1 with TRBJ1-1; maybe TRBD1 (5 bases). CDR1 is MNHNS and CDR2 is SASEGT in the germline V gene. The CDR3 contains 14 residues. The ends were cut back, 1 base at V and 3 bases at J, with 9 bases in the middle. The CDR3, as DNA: TGTGCCAGCAGTGAAGGACAGACTTACACTGAAGCTTTCTTT. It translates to CASSEGQTYTEAFF.

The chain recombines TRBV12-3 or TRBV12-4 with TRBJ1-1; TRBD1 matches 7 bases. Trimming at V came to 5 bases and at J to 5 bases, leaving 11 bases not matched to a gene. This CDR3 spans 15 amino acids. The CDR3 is CASSEQGNRWTEAFF. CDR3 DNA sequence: TGTGCCAGCAGTGAACAGGGGAATCGTTGGACTGAAGCTTTCTTT.

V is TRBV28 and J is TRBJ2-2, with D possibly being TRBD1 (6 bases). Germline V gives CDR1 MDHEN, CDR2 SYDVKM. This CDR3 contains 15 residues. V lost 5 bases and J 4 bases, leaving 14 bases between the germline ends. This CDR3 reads CASSEGQGITGELFF. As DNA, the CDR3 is TGTGCCAGCAGTGAAGGGCAGGGGATCACCGGGGAGCTGTTTTTT.

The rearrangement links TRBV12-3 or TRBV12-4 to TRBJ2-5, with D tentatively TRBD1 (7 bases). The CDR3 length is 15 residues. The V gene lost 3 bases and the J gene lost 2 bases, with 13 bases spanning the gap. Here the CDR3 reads CASSFPAGQQETQYF. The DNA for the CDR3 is TGTGCCAGCAGTTTCCCCGCGGGACAGCAAGAGACCCAGTACTTC.

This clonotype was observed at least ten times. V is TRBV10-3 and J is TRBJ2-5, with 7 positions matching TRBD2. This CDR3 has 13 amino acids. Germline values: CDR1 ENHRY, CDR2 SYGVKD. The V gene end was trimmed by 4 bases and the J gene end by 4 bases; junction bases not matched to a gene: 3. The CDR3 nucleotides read TGTGCCATCAGTGGGACTAGGACAGAGACCCAGTACTTC. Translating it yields CAISGTRTETQYF.

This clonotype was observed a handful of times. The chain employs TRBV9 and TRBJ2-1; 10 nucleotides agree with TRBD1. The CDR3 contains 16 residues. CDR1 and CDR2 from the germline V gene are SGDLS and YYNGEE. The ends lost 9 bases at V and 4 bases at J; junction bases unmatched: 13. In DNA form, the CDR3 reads TGTGCCAACTCGGGGGGACAGGGGCGATGTTACAATGAGCAGTTCTTC. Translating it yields CANSGGQGRCYNEQFF.

CDR3 nucleotides: TGTGCCTGGATGGACAGGGGGCTCACCTACGAGCAGTACTTC. Protein product: CAWMDRGLTYEQYF. The genes are TRBV30 and TRBJ2-7; 11 bases fit TRBD1. V trimming: 4 bases; J trimming: 2 bases; junction bases outside the gene matches: 4. In germline, CDR1 is GTSNPN, CDR2 SVGIG (reference sequence). The CDR3 loop spans 14 amino acids. The whole variable domain, filled in from reference TRBV30 and TRBJ2-7, reads SQTIHQWPATLVQPVGSPLSLECTVEGTSNPNLYWYRQAAGRGLQLLFYSVGIGQISSEVPQNLSASRPQDRQFILSSKKLLLSDSGFYLCAWMDRGLTYEQYFGPGTRLTVT.

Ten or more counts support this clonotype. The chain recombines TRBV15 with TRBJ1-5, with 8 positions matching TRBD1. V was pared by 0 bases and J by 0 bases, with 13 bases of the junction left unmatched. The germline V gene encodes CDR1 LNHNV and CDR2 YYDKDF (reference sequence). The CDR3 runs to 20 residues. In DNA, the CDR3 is TGTGCCACCAGCAGAGATCCGCCGGACAGGGCTTTCTATAGCAATCAGCCCCAGCATTTT. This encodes CATSRDPPDRAFYSNQPQHF.

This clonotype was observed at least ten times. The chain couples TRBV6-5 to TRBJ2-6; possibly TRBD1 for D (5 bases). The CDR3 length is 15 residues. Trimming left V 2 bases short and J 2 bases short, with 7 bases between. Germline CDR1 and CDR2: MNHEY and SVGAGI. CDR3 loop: CASSYGAAGANVLTF. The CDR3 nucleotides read TGTGCCAGCAGTTACGGGGCCGCTGGGGCCAACGTCCTGACTTTC.

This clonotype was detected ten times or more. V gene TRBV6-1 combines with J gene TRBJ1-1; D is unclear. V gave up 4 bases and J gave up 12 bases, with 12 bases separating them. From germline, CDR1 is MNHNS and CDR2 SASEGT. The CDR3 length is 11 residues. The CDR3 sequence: CASSGVQMTFF. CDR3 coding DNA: TGTGCCAGCAGTGGCGTCCAGATGACTTTCTTT.

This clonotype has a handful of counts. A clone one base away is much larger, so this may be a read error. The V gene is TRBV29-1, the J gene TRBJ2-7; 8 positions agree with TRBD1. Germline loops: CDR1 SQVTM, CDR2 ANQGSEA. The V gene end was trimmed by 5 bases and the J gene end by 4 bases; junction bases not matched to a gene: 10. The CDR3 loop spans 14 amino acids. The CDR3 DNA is TGCAGCGTTAGGCAGACAGGGGAGAAATACGAGCAGTACTTC. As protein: CSVRQTGEKYEQYF.